The 16 T cell receptor beta chains presented below share a single source sample, sequenced in a study of regulatory T cells in long-lasting Graves disease. Sample time point: newly diagnosed GD, antithyroid drugs for less than 3 months. RNA from PBMCs was the source of the TCR library. Arm-PCR of CDR3 regions and iRepertoire HTBI primers were the basis on which TCR beta libraries were built. TCRdb reprocessed the multiplex PCR reads via MiXCR and lists one record per CDR3 protein. The table records about 240,000 distinct CDR3 sequences, roughly a fifth of them present only once. The material sequenced was peripheral blood mononuclear cells (PBMCs), taken at new diagnosis, from a patient treated with antithyroid drugs. Receptor source: a female donor with Graves disease.

This chain links TRBV10-2 with TRBJ2-5, with D tentatively TRBD1 (5 bases). V lost 4 bases and J lost 4, with 10 bases in between. CDR1 and CDR2 (germline): WSHSY, SAAADI. The CDR3 has 13 residues. The CDR3 protein is CASSGGLSETQYF. CDR3 nucleotide sequence: TGCGCCAGCAGTGGGGGCCTGTCAGAGACCCAGTACTTC.

Regarding this clonotype: Since a much larger clone is just one base distant, this may be a read error. This rearrangement joins TRBV27 to TRBJ1-3; a possible D gene is TRBD1 (6 bases). Per germline, CDR1 MNHEY and CDR2 SMNVEV (reference sequence). The CDR3 spans 17 residues. CDR3 sequence: CAGSPGGQPFSGNTIYF. In nucleotides, the CDR3 is TGTGCCGGCAGTCCCGGGGGGCAGCCCTTCTCTGGAAACACCATATATTTT.

The chain employs TRBV9 and TRBJ2-4, with D perhaps given as TRBD1 or TRBD2 (5 bases each). The CDR3 totals 17 residues. V lost 0 bases and J lost 2, with 15 bases in between. Per germline, CDR1 SGDLS and CDR2 YYNGEE. CDR3 in DNA: TGTGCCAGCAGCGTAGGCTCCGGCAGGGACCCCAAAAACATTCAGTACTTC. Translation: CASSVGSGRDPKNIQYF. The variable domain in full, completed from reference TRBV9 and TRBJ2-4, reads DSGVTQTPKHLITATGQRVTLRCSPRSGDLSVYWYQQSLDQGLQFLIQYYNGEERAKGNILERFSAQQFPDLHSELNLSSLELGDSALYFCASSVGSGRDPKNIQYFGAGTRLSVL.

Of note for this clonotype: A much larger clone lies one base from this, so it may be a read error. The genes are TRBV28 and TRBJ1-2, with a possible D match to TRBD1 (5 bases). The CDR3 is 14 amino acids. CDR1 is MDHEN, CDR2 SYDVKM, per germline. The chain's CDR3 is CASRSGKGRYGDTF. The CDR3 coding sequence is TGTGCCAGCAGATCGGGGAAGGGGAGATATGGCGACACCTTC.

This clonotype appeared many times. The V gene is TRBV28, the J gene TRBJ1-4; D is uncertain. The CDR3 loop spans 13 amino acids. V dropped 4 bases and J dropped 7 bases, with 10 bases sitting between them. Germline V gene sequence: CDR1 MDHEN, CDR2 SYDVKM. The CDR3 DNA reads as TGTGCCAGCAGTTCGGTTAGTTTTGAAAAACTGTTTTTT. Its translation is CASSSVSFEKLFF.

This clonotype appeared many times. The chain joins TRBV10-2 to TRBJ1-4; 7 bases agree with TRBD1. This CDR3 contains 14 residues. Germline lookup yields CDR1 WSHSY and CDR2 SAAADI. V trimming: 2 bases; J trimming: 8 bases; junction bases outside the gene matches: 5. Here the CDR3 DNA reads TGCGCCAGCAGTGAGACAGGGGAGGGAGAAAAACTGTTTTTT. The encoded protein is CASSETGEGEKLFF.

About this clonotype: A read error may be the cause here, since a much bigger clone is one base away. This chain joins TRBV6-6 and TRBJ1-2; D unresolved. The CDR3 is made up of 17 amino acids. V lost 0 bases to trimming and J lost 0 bases, with 14 bases between them. The germline gives CDR1 MNHNY, CDR2 SVGAGI (reference sequence). The CDR3 coding sequence is TGTGCCAGCAGTTACTCGAACCCCTCAGAGGCTAACTATGGCTACACCTTC. This gives the protein CASSYSNPSEANYGYTF.

This clonotype was observed a few times. The chain is built from TRBV4-2 and TRBJ2-5; 14 bases are a match to TRBD2. After removal of 4 bases from V and 4 bases from J, the junction contained 8 bases not matched to a gene. The CDR3 is made up of 17 amino acids. Germline assignment: CDR1 LGHNA and CDR2 YNFKEQ. CDR3 DNA sequence: TGTGCCAGCAGCCGGGGACTAGCGGGAGCAAGTGGAGAGACCCAGTACTTC. It is translated as CASSRGLAGASGETQYF.

This clonotype was detected a few times. The chain carries TRBV7-9 and TRBJ1-3, with 7 positions matching TRBD1. The CDR3 is 15 residues long. The germline V gene encodes CDR1 SEHNR and CDR2 FQNEAQ (reference sequence). V was clipped by 0 bases and J by 3 bases; unmatched bases: 2. The CDR3 sequence: CASSLAGGGGNTIYF. DNA of the CDR3: TGTGCCAGCAGCTTAGCAGGGGGCGGTGGAAACACCATATATTTT.

In this sample, this clonotype turned up many times. V gene TRBV7-2 combines with J gene TRBJ1-1, with D maybe TRBD1 (5 bases). The length of the CDR3 is 15 residues. The V and J ends lost 5 bases and 0 bases respectively, with 13 bases between them. Germline assignment: CDR1 SGHTA and CDR2 FQGNSA. The CDR3 loop reads CASSPYWGMNTEAFF. The CDR3 nucleotides read TGTGCCAGCAGCCCTTACTGGGGGATGAACACTGAAGCTTTCTTT. Full variable domain (rest looked up from reference TRBV7-2 and TRBJ1-1): GAGVSQSPSNKVTEKGKDVELRCDPISGHTALYWYRQSLGQGLEFLIYFQGNSAPDKSGLPSDRFSAERTGGSVSTLTIQRTQQEDSAVYLCASSPYWGMNTEAFFGQGTRLTVV.

This clonotype was seen only a few times. In nucleotides, the CDR3 is TGTGCCAGTAGTATACGGAGGAGCTATGGCTACACCTTC. This codes for CASSIRRSYGYTF. The V gene is TRBV19, the J gene TRBJ1-2; D call uncertain. CDR1 LNHDA and CDR2 SQIVND come from the germline V gene (reference sequence). The V and J ends lost 2 bases and 4 bases respectively, with 8 bases between them. The CDR3 sequence is 13 residues long.

This clonotype showed up many times. This chain uses TRBV20-1 with TRBJ1-5, with D hard to call. Germline CDR1 reads DFQATT; CDR2 reads SNEGSKA (reference sequence). This CDR3 contains 13 residues. V dropped 6 bases and J dropped 4 bases, with 13 bases sitting between them. CDR3 sequence: CSAHSLGNQPQHF. The CDR3 DNA sequence: TGCAGTGCACACTCGCTAGGGAATCAGCCCCAGCATTTT.

This clonotype came up many times. The chain links TRBV5-1 to TRBJ1-1; D gene unclear. The germline CDR1 and CDR2 sequences are SGHRS and YFSETQ. V was pared by 0 bases and J by 1 base, with 7 bases between. The CDR3 covers 14 residues. This CDR3 reads CASSLGIGNTEAFF. As DNA, the CDR3 is TGCGCCAGCAGCTTGGGCATAGGGAACACTGAAGCTTTCTTT.

This clonotype was recorded many times. This chain links TRBV27 with TRBJ2-1; D uncertain. The ends were cut back, 11 bases at V and 8 bases at J, with 22 bases in the middle. CDR1 is MNHEY and CDR2 is SMNVEV in the germline V gene (reference sequence). This CDR3 is 14 amino acids long. The DNA of the CDR3 is TGTGCCCCCCCCGGCTCCCTTGGTCACTATGAGCAGTTCTTC. Translation: CAPPGSLGHYEQFF.

The table lists this clonotype with many counts. This sequence joins TRBV14 and TRBJ2-7; 8 bases fit TRBD1. Germline CDR1 reads SGHDN; CDR2 reads FVKESK. The V and J ends lost 4 bases and 0 bases, in that order; junction bases with no gene match: 5. The CDR3 extends over 15 amino acids. In nucleotides, the CDR3 is TGTGCCAGCAGCCTTGTCGACAGGGGCTCCTACGAGCAGTACTTC. Translating it yields CASSLVDRGSYEQYF.

This clonotype has ten or more counts. The chain employs TRBV29-1 and TRBJ2-1; TRBD1 aligns across 8 bases. The CDR3 covers 11 residues. V gave up 6 bases and J gave up 6 bases; unmatched junction bases: 1. The V gene's germline CDR1 is SQVTM and CDR2 ANQGSEA. CDR3 sequence reads: CSVDRVNEQFF. The CDR3, as DNA: TGCAGCGTGGACAGGGTCAATGAGCAGTTCTTC.